The present T cell receptor beta chain was sequenced within a study of T cell changes during pregnancy in multiple sclerosis. Measured with immunoSEQ multiplex PCR; TCRdb has only the in-frame clones, and not every one. The repertoire holds approximately 60,000 clones, with roughly 92% as singletons. Trimming left V 1 base short and J 0 bases short, with 8 bases between. The CDR3 contains 15 residues. CDR1 is SEHNR and CDR2 is FQNEAQ in the germline V gene (reference sequence). This specimen was CD8+ T cells from peripheral blood mononuclear cells, taken in the second trimester of pregnancy. The origin of this receptor is a female donor with multiple sclerosis, enrolled in a pregnancy study. V and J are TRBV7-9 and TRBJ2-3, with TRBD2 as a possible D gene (6 bases). The CDR3 region has the DNA TGTGCCAGCAGCTTAGGCCTAGCGAGCACAGATACGCAGTATTTT. This sequence encodes CASSLGLASTDTQYF.